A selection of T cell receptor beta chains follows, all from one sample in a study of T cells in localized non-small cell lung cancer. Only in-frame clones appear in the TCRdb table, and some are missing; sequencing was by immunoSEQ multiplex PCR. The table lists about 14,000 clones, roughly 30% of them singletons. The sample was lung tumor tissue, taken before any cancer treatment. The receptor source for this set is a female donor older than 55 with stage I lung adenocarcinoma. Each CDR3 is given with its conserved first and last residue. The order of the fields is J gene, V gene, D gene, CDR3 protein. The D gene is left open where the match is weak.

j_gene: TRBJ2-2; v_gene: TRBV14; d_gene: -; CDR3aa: CASSQAGSGELFF
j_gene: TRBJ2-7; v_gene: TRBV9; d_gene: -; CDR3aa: CASSVALMGGEQYF
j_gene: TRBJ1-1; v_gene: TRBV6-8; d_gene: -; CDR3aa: CASSPGGSNTEAFF
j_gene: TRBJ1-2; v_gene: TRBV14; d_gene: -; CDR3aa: CASSRQNRDGYTF
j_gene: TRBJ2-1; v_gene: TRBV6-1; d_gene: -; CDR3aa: CASSEAGGRRGQFF
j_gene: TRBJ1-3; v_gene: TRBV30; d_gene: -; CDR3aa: CAWSPPRTLTSGNTIYF
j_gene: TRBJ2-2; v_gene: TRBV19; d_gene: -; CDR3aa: CASSSRQVSTGELFF
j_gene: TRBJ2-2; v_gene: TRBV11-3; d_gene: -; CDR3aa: CASSLLARTGWLPGELFF
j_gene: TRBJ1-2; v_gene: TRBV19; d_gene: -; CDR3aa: CASSRGFGYTF
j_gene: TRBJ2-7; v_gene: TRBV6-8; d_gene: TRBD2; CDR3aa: CASSGAGTTYEQYF
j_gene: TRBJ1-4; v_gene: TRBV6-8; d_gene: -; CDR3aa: CASSLQWTNEKLFF
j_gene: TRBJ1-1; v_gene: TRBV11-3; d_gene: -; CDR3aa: CASSSPEGGYTEAFF
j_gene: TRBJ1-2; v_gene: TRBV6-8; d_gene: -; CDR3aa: CASISEGGGYTF